This T cell receptor (beta chain) stems from a study of cytomegalovirus exposure and HLA in healthy donors. General study findings and limits: Previously analyzed data showed that most TCR beta V segments were productive at a frequency of about 87% or about 30%. Researchers reportedly found TCR beta sequences accurately predicted most subjects' HLA-A and HLA-B alleles. What was likely a sequencing artifact was a cluster of highly shared sequence variants.

Each donor was healthy, and each was a bone marrow donor. PCR primers comprised 60 Vbeta and 13 Jbeta primers. Assay used: immunoSEQ multiplex PCR; TCRdb lists only in-frame clones, some missing. This sample carries about 59,000 clones, roughly 84% of them seen once, and the ten largest clones take 1.5% to 2%. Remarks on this clone: What it binds is unknown.

The germline CDR1 and CDR2 sequences are MNHNS and SASEGT. This CDR3 comprises 14 residues. Losses at the gene ends were 7 bases for V and 7 bases for J; bases not matched to a gene: 10. The material sequenced was PBMCs. This sequence joins TRBV6-1 and TRBJ2-1; 7 bases map to TRBD2. This sequence was found in a human donor in good health. Here the CDR3 reads CASKSILADNEQFF. The DNA for the CDR3 is TGTGCCAGCAAGAGTATTCTAGCGGATAATGAGCAGTTCTTC.